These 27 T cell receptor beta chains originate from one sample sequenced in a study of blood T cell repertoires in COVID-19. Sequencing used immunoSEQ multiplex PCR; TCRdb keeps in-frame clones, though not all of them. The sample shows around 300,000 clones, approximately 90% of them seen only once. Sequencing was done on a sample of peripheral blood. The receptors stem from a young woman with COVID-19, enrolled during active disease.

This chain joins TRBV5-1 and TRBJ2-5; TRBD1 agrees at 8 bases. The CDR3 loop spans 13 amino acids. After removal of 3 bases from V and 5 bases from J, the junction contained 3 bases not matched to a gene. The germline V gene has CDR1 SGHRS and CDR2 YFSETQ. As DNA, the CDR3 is TGCGCCAGCAGCTACGACAGGGGTGAGACCCAGTACTTC. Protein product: CASSYDRGETQYF.

The CDR3 loop is CATSDPGTGTPQHF. DNA of the CDR3: TGTGCCACCAGTGATCCCGGGACAGGGACGCCCCAGCATTTT. The V gene is TRBV24-1, the J gene TRBJ1-5; 9 bases agree with TRBD1. The CDR3 contains 14 residues. J gave up 9 bases and V 3 bases, and 5 bases lay outside the gene matches. Germline V lookup: CDR1 KGHDR, CDR2 SFDVKD.

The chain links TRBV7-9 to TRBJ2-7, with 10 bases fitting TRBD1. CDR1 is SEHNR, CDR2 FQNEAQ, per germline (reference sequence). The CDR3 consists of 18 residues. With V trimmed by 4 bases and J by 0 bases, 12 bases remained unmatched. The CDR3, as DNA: TGTGCCAGCAGCTCCGGGACAGGGGCTTCTGCTAGCTCCTACGAGCAGTACTTC. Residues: CASSSGTGASASSYEQYF.

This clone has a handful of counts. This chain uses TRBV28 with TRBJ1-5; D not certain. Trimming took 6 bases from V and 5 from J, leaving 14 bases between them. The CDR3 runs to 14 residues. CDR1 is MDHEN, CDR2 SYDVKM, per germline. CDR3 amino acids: CASRRAGSYQPQHF. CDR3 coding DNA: TGTGCCAGCAGGAGGGCGGGCTCATATCAGCCCCAGCATTTT. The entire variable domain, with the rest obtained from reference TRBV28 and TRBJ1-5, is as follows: DVKVTQSSRYLVKRTGEKVFLECVQDMDHENMFWYRQDPGLGLRLIYFSYDVKMKEKGDIPEGYSVSREKKERFSLILESASTNQTSMYLCASRRAGSYQPQHFGDGTRLSIL.

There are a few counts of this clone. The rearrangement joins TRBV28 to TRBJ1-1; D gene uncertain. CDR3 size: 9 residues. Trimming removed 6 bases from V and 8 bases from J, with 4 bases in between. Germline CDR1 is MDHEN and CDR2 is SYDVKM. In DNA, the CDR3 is TGTGCCAGCAGCCTCGAAGCTTTCTTT. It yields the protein CASSLEAFF.

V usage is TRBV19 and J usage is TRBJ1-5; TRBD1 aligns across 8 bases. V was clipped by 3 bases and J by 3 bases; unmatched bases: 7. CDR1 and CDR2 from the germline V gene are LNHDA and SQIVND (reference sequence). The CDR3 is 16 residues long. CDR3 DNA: TGTGCCAGTAGTATCAGGGGGCTTGGGAACAATCAGCCCCAGCATTTT. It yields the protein CASSIRGLGNNQPQHF.

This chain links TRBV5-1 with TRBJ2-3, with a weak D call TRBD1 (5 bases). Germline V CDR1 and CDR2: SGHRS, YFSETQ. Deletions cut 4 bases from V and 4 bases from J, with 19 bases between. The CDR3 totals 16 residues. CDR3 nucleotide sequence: TGCGCCAGCAGCGCCCTTAGGGGCGTCGGACCAGATACGCAGTATTTT. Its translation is CASSALRGVGPDTQYF.

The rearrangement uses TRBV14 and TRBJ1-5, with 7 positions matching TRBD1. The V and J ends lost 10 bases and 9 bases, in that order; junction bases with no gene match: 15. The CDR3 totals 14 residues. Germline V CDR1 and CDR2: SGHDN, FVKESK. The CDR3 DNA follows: TGTGCCACCGCACCGGGACAGCTTGTAACGCCCCAGCATTTT. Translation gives CATAPGQLVTPQHF.

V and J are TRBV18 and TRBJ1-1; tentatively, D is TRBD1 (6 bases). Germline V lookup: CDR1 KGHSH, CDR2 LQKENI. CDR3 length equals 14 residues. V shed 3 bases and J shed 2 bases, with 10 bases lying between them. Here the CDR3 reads CASSPEQGNTEAFF. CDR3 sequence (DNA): TGTGCCAGCTCACCGGAACAGGGAAACACTGAAGCTTTCTTT.

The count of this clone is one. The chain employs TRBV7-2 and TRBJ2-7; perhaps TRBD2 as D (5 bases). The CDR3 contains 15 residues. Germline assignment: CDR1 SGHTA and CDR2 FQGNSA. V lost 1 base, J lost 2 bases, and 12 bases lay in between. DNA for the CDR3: TGTGCCAGCAGCTTAGTGTCTAGCTCGACCTACGAGCAGTACTTC. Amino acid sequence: CASSLVSSSTYEQYF. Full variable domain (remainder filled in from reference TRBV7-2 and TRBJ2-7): GAGVSQSPSNKVTEKGKDVELRCDPISGHTALYWYRQSLGQGLEFLIYFQGNSAPDKSGLPSDRFSAERTGGSVSTLTIQRTQQEDSAVYLCASSLVSSSTYEQYFGPGTRLTVT.

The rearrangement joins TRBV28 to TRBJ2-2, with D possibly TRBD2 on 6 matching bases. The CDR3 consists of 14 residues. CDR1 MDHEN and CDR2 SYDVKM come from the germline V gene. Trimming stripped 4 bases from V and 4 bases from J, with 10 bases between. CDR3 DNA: TGTGCCAGCAGTTGGCGGGGAGTCACCGGGGAGCTGTTTTTT. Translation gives CASSWRGVTGELFF.

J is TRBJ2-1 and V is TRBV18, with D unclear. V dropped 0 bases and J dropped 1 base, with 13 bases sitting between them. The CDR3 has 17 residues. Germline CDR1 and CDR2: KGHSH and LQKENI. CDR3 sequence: CASSPPGLTPSYNEQFF. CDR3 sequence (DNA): TGTGCCAGCTCACCACCCGGGTTAACCCCTTCCTACAATGAGCAGTTCTTC.

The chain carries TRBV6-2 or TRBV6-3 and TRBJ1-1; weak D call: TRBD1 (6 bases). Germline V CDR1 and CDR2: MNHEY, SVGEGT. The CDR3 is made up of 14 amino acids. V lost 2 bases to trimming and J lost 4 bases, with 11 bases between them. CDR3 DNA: TGTGCCAGCAGTTACGGGGACATTACCACTGAAGCTTTCTTT. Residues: CASSYGDITTEAFF.

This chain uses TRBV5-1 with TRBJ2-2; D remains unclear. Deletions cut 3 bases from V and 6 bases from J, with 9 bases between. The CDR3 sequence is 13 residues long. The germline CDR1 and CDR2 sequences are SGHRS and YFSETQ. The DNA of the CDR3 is TGCGCCAGCAGCTCCGGTAAAGCCGGGGAGCTGTTTTTT. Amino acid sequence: CASSSGKAGELFF.

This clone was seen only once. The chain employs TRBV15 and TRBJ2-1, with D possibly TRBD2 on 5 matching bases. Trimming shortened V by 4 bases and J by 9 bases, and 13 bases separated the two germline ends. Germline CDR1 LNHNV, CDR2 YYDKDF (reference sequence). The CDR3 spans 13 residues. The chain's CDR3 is CATSTTPRGEQFF. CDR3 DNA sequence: TGTGCCACCAGCACGACCCCACGGGGTGAGCAGTTCTTC.

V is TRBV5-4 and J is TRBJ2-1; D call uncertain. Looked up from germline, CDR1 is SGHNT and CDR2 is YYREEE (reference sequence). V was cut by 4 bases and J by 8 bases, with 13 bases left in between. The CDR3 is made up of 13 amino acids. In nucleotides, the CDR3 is TGTGCCAGCAGCCCGCCAGCGAGTGATGAGCAGTTCTTC. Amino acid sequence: CASSPPASDEQFF.

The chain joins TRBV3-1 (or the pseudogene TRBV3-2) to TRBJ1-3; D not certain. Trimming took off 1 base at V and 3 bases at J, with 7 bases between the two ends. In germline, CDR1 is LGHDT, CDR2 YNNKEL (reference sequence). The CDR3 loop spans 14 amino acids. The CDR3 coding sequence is TGTGCCAGCAGCCAAGCTTACAGTGGAAACACCATATATTTT. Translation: CASSQAYSGNTIYF.

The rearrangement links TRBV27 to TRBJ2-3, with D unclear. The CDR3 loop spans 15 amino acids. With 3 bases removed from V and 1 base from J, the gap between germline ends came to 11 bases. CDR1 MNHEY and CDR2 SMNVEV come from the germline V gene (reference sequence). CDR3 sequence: CASSFWPLGTDTQYF. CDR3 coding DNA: TGTGCCAGCAGTTTCTGGCCCTTGGGCACAGATACGCAGTATTTT.

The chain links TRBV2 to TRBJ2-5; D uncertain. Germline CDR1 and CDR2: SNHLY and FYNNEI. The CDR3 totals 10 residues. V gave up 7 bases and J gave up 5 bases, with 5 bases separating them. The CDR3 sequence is CASKEETQYF. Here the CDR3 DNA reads TGTGCCAGCAAAGAGGAGACCCAGTACTTC.

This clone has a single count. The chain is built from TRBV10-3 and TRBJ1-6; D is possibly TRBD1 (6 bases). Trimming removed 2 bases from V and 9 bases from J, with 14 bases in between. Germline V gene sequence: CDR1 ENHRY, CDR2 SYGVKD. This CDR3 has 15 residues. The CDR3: CAISEAGTIISPLHF. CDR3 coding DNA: TGTGCCATCAGTGAGGCCGGGACAATAATTTCACCCCTCCACTTT.

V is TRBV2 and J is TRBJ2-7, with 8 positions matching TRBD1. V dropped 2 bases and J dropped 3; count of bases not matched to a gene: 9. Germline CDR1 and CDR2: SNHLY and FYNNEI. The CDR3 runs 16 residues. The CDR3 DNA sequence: TGTGCCAGCAGTGAACACCCCGGGACAGGTTACTACGAGCAGTACTTC. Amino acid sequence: CASSEHPGTGYYEQYF.

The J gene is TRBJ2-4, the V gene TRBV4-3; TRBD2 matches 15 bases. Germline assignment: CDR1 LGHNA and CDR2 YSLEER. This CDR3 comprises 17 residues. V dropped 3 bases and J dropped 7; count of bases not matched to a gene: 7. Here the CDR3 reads CASSQGTSGGSENIQYF. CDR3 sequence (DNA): TGCGCCAGCAGCCAGGGGACTAGCGGGGGGTCCGAGAACATTCAGTACTTC.

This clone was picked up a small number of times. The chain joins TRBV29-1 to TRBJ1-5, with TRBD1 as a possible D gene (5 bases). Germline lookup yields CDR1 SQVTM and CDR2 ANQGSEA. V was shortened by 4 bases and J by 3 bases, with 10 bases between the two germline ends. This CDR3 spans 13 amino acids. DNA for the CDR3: TGCAGCGTTGGTGGGGGGGACAATCAGCCCCAGCATTTT. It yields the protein CSVGGGDNQPQHF.

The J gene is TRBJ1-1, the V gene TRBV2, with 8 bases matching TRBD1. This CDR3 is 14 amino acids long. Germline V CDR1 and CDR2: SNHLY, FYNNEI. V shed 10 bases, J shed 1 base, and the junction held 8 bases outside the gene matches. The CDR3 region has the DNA TGTGCCACCTCGACAGGGGATACGAACACTGAAGCTTTCTTT. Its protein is CATSTGDTNTEAFF.

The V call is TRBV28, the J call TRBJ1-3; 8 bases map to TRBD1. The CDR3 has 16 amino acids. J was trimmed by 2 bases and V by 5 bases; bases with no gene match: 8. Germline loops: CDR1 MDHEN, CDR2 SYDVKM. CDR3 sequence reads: CASSTRTGRTGNTIYF. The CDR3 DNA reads TGTGCCAGCAGTACAAGGACAGGGAGGACTGGAAACACCATATATTTT. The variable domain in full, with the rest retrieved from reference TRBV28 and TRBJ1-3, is DVKVTQSSRYLVKRTGEKVFLECVQDMDHENMFWYRQDPGLGLRLIYFSYDVKMKEKGDIPEGYSVSREKKERFSLILESASTNQTSMYLCASSTRTGRTGNTIYFGEGSWLTVV.

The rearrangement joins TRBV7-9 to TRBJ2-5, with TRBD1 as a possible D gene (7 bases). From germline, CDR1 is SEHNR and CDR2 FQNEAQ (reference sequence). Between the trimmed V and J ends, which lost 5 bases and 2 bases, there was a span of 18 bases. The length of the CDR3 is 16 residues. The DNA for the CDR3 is TGTGCCAGCAGCCTGGGGGGCGGGACAGAGCAAGAGACCCAGTACTTC. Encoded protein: CASSLGGGTEQETQYF.

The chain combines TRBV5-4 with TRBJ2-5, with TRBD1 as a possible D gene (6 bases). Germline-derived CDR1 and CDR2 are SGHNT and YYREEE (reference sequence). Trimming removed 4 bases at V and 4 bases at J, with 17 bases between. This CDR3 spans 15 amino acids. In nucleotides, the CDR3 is TGTGCCAGCAGCCAGACAGGTTTAACGGGAGAGACCCAGTACTTC. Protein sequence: CASSQTGLTGETQYF. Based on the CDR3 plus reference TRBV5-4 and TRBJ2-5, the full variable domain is ETGVTQSPTHLIKTRGQQVTLRCSSQSGHNTVSWYQQALGQGPQFIFQYYREEENGRGNFPPRFSGLQFPNYSSELNVNALELDDSALYLCASSQTGLTGETQYFGPGTRLLVL.